This TCR beta chain was documented in a study of blood T cells in healthy people across ages. Study conclusions and caveats: Considered underestimates were the diversity estimates obtained from one million T cells.

Primers used in a second PCR of about 6 to 11 cycles were a sample-barcoded 5' primer and a J-beta primer mix. All cDNA molecules were each tagged by a template-switch adaptor with 12 random nucleotides. TCRdb redid the calling of the 5' RACE reads with MiXCR, one entry per CDR3 protein. The table records 1.5 million to 2 million distinct CDR3 sequences, 30% to 40% of them present only once. Germline values: CDR1 DFQATT, CDR2 SNEGSKA (reference sequence). CDR3 length equals 15 residues. V trimming: 0 bases; J trimming: 7 bases; junction bases outside the gene matches: 4. This clonotype was recorded a few times. Its antigen is unknown.

The sample consisted of blood. This rearrangement joins TRBV20-1 to TRBJ2-1, with TRBD2 identical over 12 bases. This receptor was taken from a human donor in good health. CDR3 residues: CSARDPSGGANEQFF. The CDR3, as DNA: TGCAGTGCTAGAGACCCTAGCGGGGGGGCGAATGAGCAGTTCTTC.